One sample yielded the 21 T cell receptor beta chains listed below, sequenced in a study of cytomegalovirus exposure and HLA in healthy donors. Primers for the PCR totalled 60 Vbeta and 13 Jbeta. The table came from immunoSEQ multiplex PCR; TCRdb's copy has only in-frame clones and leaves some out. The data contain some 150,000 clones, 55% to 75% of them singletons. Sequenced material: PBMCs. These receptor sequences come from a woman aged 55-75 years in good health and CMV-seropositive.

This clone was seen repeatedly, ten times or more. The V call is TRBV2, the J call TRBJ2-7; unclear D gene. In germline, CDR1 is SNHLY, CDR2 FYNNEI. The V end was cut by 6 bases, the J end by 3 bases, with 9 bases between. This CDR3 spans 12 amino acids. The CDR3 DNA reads TGTGCCAGCAGAGAATCCTTCTACGAGCAGTACTTC. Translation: CASRESFYEQYF. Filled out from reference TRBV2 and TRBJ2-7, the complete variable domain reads EPEVTQTPSHQVTQMGQEVILRCVPISNHLYFYWYRQILGQKVEFLVSFYNNEISEKSEIFDDQFSVERPDGSNFTLKIRSTKLEDSAMYFCASRESFYEQYFGPGTRLTVT.

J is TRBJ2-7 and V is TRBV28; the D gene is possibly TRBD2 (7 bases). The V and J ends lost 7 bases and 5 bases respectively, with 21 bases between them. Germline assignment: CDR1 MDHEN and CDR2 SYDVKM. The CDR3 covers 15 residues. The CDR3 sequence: CASIRGGAALNEQYF. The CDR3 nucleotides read TGTGCCAGCATTAGGGGGGGAGCAGCCCTTAACGAGCAGTACTTC.

The CDR3 DNA is TGTGCCAGCAGCTTGTACGGGTTGGGTTCACCCCTCCACTTT. Translating it yields CASSLYGLGSPLHF. The chain combines TRBV5-8 with TRBJ1-6; the D is unclear. Trimming left V 1 base short and J 9 bases short, with 11 bases between. This CDR3 is 14 amino acids long. CDR1 and CDR2 from the germline V gene are SGHTS and YDEGEE.

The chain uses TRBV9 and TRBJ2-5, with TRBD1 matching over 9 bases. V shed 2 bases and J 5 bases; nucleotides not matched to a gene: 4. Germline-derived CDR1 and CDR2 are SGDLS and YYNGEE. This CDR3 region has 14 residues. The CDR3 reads CASSVGQGVETQYF. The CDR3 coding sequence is TGTGCCAGCAGCGTGGGACAGGGAGTCGAGACCCAGTACTTC.

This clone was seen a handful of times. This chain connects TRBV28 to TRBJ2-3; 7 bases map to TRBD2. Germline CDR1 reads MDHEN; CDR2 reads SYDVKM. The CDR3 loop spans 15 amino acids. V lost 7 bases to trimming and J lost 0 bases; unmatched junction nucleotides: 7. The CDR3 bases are TGTGCCAGCACACCTAGCGGCCCTAGCACAGATACGCAGTATTTT. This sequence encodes CASTPSGPSTDTQYF.

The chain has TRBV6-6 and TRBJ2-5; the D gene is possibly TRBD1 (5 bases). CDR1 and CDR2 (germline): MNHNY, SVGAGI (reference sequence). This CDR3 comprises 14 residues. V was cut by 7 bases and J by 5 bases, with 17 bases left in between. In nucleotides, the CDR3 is TGTGCCAGCACCCCCCATCAGTCAGGGGAGACCCAGTACTTC. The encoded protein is CASTPHQSGETQYF.

CDR3 protein: CASRGQHYEQYF. The CDR3 DNA follows: TGTGCCAGCCGGGGACAGCACTACGAGCAGTACTTC. The J gene is TRBJ2-7, the V gene TRBV28, with 7 bases aligning to TRBD1. CDR3 length equals 12 residues. V was pared by 8 bases and J by 3 bases, with 4 bases of the junction left unmatched. The germline V gene encodes CDR1 MDHEN and CDR2 SYDVKM.

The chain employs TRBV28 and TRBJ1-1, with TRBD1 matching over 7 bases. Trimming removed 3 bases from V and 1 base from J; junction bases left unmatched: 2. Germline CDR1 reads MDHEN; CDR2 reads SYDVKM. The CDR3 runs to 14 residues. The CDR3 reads CASSLGTANTEAFF. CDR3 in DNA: TGTGCCAGCAGTTTGGGGACAGCGAACACTGAAGCTTTCTTT.

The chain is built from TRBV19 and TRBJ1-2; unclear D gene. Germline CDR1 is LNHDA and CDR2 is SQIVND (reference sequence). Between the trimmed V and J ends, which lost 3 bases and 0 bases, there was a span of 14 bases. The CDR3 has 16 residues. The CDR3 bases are TGTGCCAGTAGTATCCGTGTTGCCTTAGCTAACTATGGCTACACCTTC. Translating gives CASSIRVALANYGYTF.

DNA of the CDR3: TGTGCCTGGAGTGTTCTGGCCTCCTACGAGCAGTACTTC. The encoded protein is CAWSVLASYEQYF. This rearrangement joins TRBV30 to TRBJ2-7; D is uncertain. The germline V gene has CDR1 GTSNPN and CDR2 SVGIG (reference sequence). The length of the CDR3 is 13 residues. Deletions cut 0 bases from V and 0 bases from J, with 6 bases between.

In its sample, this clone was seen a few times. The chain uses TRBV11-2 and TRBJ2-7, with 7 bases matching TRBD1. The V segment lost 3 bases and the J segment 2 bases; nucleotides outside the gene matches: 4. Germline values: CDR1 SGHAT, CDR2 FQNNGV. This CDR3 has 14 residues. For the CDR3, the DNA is TGTGCCAGCAGCTTCTTGGGACAGACCTACGAGCAGTACTTC. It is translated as CASSFLGQTYEQYF.

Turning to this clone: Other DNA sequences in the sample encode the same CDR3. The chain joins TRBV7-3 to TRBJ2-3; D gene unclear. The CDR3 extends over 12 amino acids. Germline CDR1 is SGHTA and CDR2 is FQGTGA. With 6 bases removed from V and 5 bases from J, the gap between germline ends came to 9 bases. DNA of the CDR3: TGTGCCAGCAGTTCGAGTGGAGATACGCAGTATTTT. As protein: CASSSSGDTQYF.

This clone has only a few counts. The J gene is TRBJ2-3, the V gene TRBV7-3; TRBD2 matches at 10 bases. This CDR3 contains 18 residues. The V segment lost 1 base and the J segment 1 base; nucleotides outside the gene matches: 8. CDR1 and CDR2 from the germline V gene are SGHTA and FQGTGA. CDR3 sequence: CASSLRAGGLGGTDTQYF. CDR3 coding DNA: TGTGCCAGCAGCTTAAGAGCGGGAGGGCTTGGGGGCACAGATACGCAGTATTTT.

The CDR3 loop is CASSWDLLYEQFF. The CDR3 DNA follows: TGTGCCAGCAGTTGGGACTTGTTATATGAGCAGTTCTTC. The chain carries TRBV2 and TRBJ2-1; the D gene is possibly TRBD2 (6 bases). This CDR3 is 13 amino acids long. The V and J ends lost 5 bases and 8 bases respectively, with 13 bases between them. CDR1 and CDR2 (germline): SNHLY, FYNNEI.

CDR3 region: CASSQVRSYSGANVLTF. DNA for the CDR3: TGCGCCAGCAGCCAAGTGCGGTCCTACTCTGGGGCCAACGTCCTGACTTTC. This chain joins TRBV4-3 and TRBJ2-6; D gene unclear. This CDR3 has 17 amino acids. Germline assignment: CDR1 LGHNA and CDR2 YSLEER. The ends were cut back, 1 base at V and 0 bases at J, with 10 bases in the middle.

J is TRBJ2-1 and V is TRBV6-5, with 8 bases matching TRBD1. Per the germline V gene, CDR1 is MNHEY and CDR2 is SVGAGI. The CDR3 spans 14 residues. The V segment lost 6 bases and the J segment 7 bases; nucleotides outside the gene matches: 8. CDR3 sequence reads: CASRPTGGWNEQFF. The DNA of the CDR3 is TGTGCCAGCAGACCTACAGGGGGTTGGAATGAGCAGTTCTTC.

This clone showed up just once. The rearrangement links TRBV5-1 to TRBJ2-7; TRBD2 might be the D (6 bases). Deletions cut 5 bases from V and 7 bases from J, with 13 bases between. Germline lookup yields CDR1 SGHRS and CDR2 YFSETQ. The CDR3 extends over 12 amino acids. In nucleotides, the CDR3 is TGCGCCAGCAGGGAACCAGCGGGTGAGCAGTACTTC. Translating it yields CASREPAGEQYF.

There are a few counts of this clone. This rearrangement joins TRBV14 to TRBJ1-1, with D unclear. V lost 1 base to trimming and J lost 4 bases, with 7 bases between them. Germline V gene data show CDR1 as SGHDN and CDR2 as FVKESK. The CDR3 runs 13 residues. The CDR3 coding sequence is TGTGCCAGCAGCCAAGTATGGCTCACTGAAGCTTTCTTT. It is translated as CASSQVWLTEAFF.

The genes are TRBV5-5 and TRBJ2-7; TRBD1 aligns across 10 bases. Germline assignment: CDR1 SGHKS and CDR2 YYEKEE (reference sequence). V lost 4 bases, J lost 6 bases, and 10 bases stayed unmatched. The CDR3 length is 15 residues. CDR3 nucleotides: TGTGCCAGCAGCGCCCCGGGACAGGGGATTATCGAGCAGTACTTC. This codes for CASSAPGQGIIEQYF.

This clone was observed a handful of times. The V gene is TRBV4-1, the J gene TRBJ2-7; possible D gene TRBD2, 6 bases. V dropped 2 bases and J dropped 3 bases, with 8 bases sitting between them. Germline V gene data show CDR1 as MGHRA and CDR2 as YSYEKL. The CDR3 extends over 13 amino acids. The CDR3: CASSQPGGYEQYF. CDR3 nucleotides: TGCGCCAGCAGCCAACCCGGGGGCTACGAGCAGTACTTC.

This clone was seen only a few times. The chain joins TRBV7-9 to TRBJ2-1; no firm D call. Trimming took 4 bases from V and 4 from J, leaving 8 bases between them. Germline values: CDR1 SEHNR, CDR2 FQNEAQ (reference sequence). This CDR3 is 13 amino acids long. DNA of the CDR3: TGTGCCAGCAGCTCACCAGGATACAATGAGCAGTTCTTC. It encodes CASSSPGYNEQFF.